This entry lists 29 T cell receptor beta chains sequenced from one sample in a study of CXCR3-negative and CXCR3-positive naive CD8 T cells. TRB cDNA was prepared as libraries by UMI-labeled 5' RACE. TCRdb reprocessed the 5' RACE reads and reports one entry per CDR3 protein, with no DNA. The sample has around 40,000 distinct CDR3 sequences. Input material: naive CXCR3- CD8+ T cells from blood. Noted subset: CD45RO-CCR7+CD27+CD95- naive CD8+ T cells lacking CXCR3 (TNR3-). Every receptor here comes from a human donor in good health. Some clones in this sample may be carry-over from other donors' samples.

This chain connects TRBV27 to TRBJ2-1. There are 12 residues in the CDR3. Germline CDR1 reads MNHEY; CDR2 reads SMNVEV (reference sequence). The CDR3 sequence is CASSFVGNEQFF.

This chain connects TRBV13 to TRBJ2-7; no DNA is available, so the TRBD2 call from TCRdb remains unchecked. There are 14 residues in the CDR3. Germline loops: CDR1 PRHDT, CDR2 FYEKMQ (reference sequence). This chain's CDR3 is CASSLGQGIYEQYF.

V is TRBV12-3 or TRBV12-4 and J is TRBJ2-5. The CDR3 length is 12 residues. The CDR3 protein is CASRLHRETQYF.

This chain uses TRBV20-1 with TRBJ2-1; with no DNA, the TCRdb D assignment of TRBD1 cannot be verified. There are 16 residues in the CDR3. Germline CDR1 reads DFQATT; CDR2 reads SNEGSKA (reference sequence). CDR3 sequence reads: CSAVTRARGSYNEQFF.

V gene TRBV25-1 combines with J gene TRBJ1-2. The CDR3 has 13 residues. Germline V gene sequence: CDR1 MGHDK, CDR2 SYGVNS. The CDR3: CASSESENYGYTF.

Here the CDR3 reads CASSLAAGTYEQYF. The chain carries TRBV7-2 and TRBJ2-7; there is no DNA to check the TCRdb D call of TRBD1. Germline V gene lookup returns CDR1 SGHTA and CDR2 FQGNSA. This CDR3 region has 14 residues.

The genes are TRBV28 and TRBJ2-1. The V gene's germline CDR1 is MDHEN and CDR2 SYDVKM. The CDR3 is made up of 15 amino acids. CDR3 region: CASRTERISKNEQFF. The full variable domain, rest sourced from reference TRBV28 and TRBJ2-1, is DVKVTQSSRYLVKRTGEKVFLECVQDMDHENMFWYRQDPGLGLRLIYFSYDVKMKEKGDIPEGYSVSREKKERFSLILESASTNQTSMYLCASRTERISKNEQFFGPGTRLTVL.

The genes are TRBV6-4 and TRBJ2-3. CDR1 MRHNA and CDR2 SNTAGT come from the germline V gene. CDR3 size: 13 residues. CDR3 sequence: CASSDYSTDTQYF.

The chain carries TRBV29-1 and TRBJ2-7. CDR1 is SQVTM, CDR2 ANQGSEA, per germline. This CDR3 has 14 residues. This CDR3 is CSVDVREPPHEQYF.

The chain uses TRBV14 and TRBJ2-7; as DNA is missing, the TRBD2 call by TCRdb cannot be tested. CDR3 length: 14 residues. The germline CDR1 and CDR2 sequences are SGHDN and FVKESK. The CDR3: CASSQGLALYEQYF.

V usage is TRBV7-3 and J usage is TRBJ2-7; absent DNA, TCRdb's TRBD1 call cannot be checked. CDR3 length equals 12 residues. Germline assignment: CDR1 SGHTA and CDR2 FQGTGA. The CDR3: CASSTTGNEQYF.

The CDR3 reads CSAYPFGEGDEKLFF. The chain combines TRBV29-1 with TRBJ1-4; TCRdb returns TRBD1, unconfirmable since there is no DNA. This CDR3 is built from 15 residues. Germline loops: CDR1 SQVTM, CDR2 ANQGSEA.

The chain recombines TRBV2 with TRBJ2-5; lacking DNA, the TRBD2 call made by TCRdb goes unchecked. CDR1 and CDR2 (germline): SNHLY, FYNNEI. The CDR3 is 13 residues long. The CDR3 reads CASSEEAEETQYF.

This sequence joins TRBV2 and TRBJ2-2; no DNA is available, so the TRBD1 call from TCRdb remains unchecked. Germline V CDR1 and CDR2: SNHLY, FYNNEI. This CDR3 spans 17 amino acids. The CDR3 protein is CASSQSRDRADTGELFF.

V and J are TRBV5-6 and TRBJ1-5. This CDR3 comprises 14 residues. Germline CDR1 reads SGHDT; CDR2 reads YYEEEE. This CDR3 is CASSLRNSNQPQHF.

This chain connects TRBV6-5 to TRBJ2-3; TCRdb's D call, TRBD1, is unchecked because there is no DNA. Germline CDR1 reads MNHEY; CDR2 reads SVGAGI. The CDR3 has 15 amino acids. This CDR3 reads CASSYVGGGTDTQYF.

The chain carries TRBV29-1 and TRBJ2-7; TCRdb outputs TRBD1, but without DNA this stays unchecked. CDR3 length: 13 residues. Germline V gene sequence: CDR1 SQVTM, CDR2 ANQGSEA. This CDR3 reads CSARQGNSYEQYF.

The CDR3 loop reads CASSQEARDKINNEQFF. V usage is TRBV4-3 and J usage is TRBJ2-1; without DNA, the TCRdb call of TRBD1 cannot be checked. CDR1 is LGHNA, CDR2 YSLEER, per germline. This CDR3 is built from 17 residues.

The V call is TRBV5-1, the J call TRBJ1-1. This CDR3 is 14 amino acids long. Germline CDR1 is SGHRS and CDR2 is YFSETQ. The CDR3 sequence: CASSLGQQNTEAFF.

The chain couples TRBV25-1 to TRBJ1-1; no DNA is available, so the TRBD1 call from TCRdb remains unchecked. The CDR3 loop spans 14 amino acids. Germline V gene lookup returns CDR1 MGHDK and CDR2 SYGVNS. CDR3 region: CASRTDRENTEAFF.

The chain combines TRBV2 with TRBJ2-3. CDR1 is SNHLY, CDR2 FYNNEI, per germline. The CDR3 totals 16 residues. This CDR3 is CASSERRTSGTDTQYF.

The chain uses TRBV29-1 and TRBJ1-1; TCRdb designates TRBD1, a call that cannot be tested without DNA. Germline CDR1 is SQVTM and CDR2 is ANQGSEA. The CDR3 contains 15 residues. The CDR3 spells CSVEGTGASSTEAFF.

The genes are TRBV7-9 and TRBJ2-5; TCRdb gives TRBD2 as the D gene, but with no DNA this cannot be confirmed. This CDR3 spans 14 amino acids. CDR1 is SEHNR, CDR2 FQNEAQ, per germline (reference sequence). The CDR3 region is CASSGRDFQETQYF.

Judged by frequency, this clonotype is medium-sized. The gene calls are TRBV3-1 and TRBJ2-5; as DNA is missing, the TRBD1 call by TCRdb cannot be tested. The CDR3 has 14 residues. The germline V gene encodes CDR1 LGHDT and CDR2 YNNKEL (reference sequence). This CDR3 reads CASSHTTGQETQYF.

The rearrangement joins TRBV10-3 to TRBJ2-4. Looked up from germline, CDR1 is ENHRY and CDR2 is SYGVKD. The CDR3 runs 17 residues. CDR3 loop: CAISESKGTSGKNIQYF.

The chain employs TRBV10-3 and TRBJ2-7; with no DNA, the TCRdb D assignment of TRBD2 cannot be verified. The CDR3 loop spans 13 amino acids. Germline V gives CDR1 ENHRY, CDR2 SYGVKD. CDR3 sequence reads: CAISEAGRDEQYF.

The chain couples TRBV7-2 to TRBJ1-5; TCRdb calls TRBD1, which cannot be checked without DNA. The CDR3 covers 13 residues. Germline V gene sequence: CDR1 SGHTA, CDR2 FQGNSA. CDR3: CASSSEGIQPQHF.

The chain recombines TRBV2 with TRBJ1-1; the TCRdb D gene call, TRBD1, has no DNA to confirm it. Looked up from germline, CDR1 is SNHLY and CDR2 is FYNNEI. This CDR3 spans 14 amino acids. CDR3 in amino acids: CASSAGQGRTEAFF.

The gene calls are TRBV25-1 and TRBJ1-1. CDR1 is MGHDK, CDR2 SYGVNS, per germline. The CDR3 consists of 15 residues. CDR3 sequence reads: CASSAFGNMNTEAFF.